Below are 21 T cell receptor beta chains sequenced from a single sample in a study of blood T cell repertoires in COVID-19. The protocol was immunoSEQ multiplex PCR, while the TCRdb copy is restricted to in-frame clones and leaves out a portion. The sample records roughly 150,000 clones, about 88% being singletons. Sequenced: peripheral blood. These receptor sequences come from a woman in her 70s with acute or convalescent COVID-19.

In nucleotides, the CDR3 is TGTGCCAGTAGTTCACCCGGGACAGGGATGGGGCAGCCCCAGCATTTT. Protein sequence: CASSSPGTGMGQPQHF. This chain links TRBV19 with TRBJ1-5; the match to TRBD1 covers 9 bases. CDR1 and CDR2 (germline): LNHDA, SQIVND (reference sequence). The V and J ends lost 5 bases and 7 bases, in that order; junction bases with no gene match: 12. There are 16 residues in the CDR3. Filled out from reference TRBV19 and TRBJ1-5, the complete variable domain reads DGGITQSPKYLFRKEGQNVTLSCEQNLNHDAMYWYRQDPGQGLRLIYYSQIVNDFQKGDIAEGYSVSREKKESFPLTVTSAQKNPTAFYLCASSSPGTGMGQPQHFGDGTRLSIL.

This rearrangement joins TRBV25-1 to TRBJ2-5; 11 bases are shared with TRBD2. Losses at the gene ends were 6 bases for V and 5 bases for J; bases not matched to a gene: 5. Per the germline V gene, CDR1 is MGHDK and CDR2 is SYGVNS. The CDR3 is made up of 14 amino acids. The CDR3 DNA is TGTGCCAGCAGCTTGACTAGCGGGGTTGAGACCCAGTACTTC. It is translated as CASSLTSGVETQYF.

The chain combines TRBV12-3 or TRBV12-4 with TRBJ2-7, with 7 bases fitting TRBD2. This CDR3 spans 12 amino acids. V lost 6 bases and J lost 3; bases outside the gene matches: 2. As DNA, the CDR3 is TGTGCCAGCAGCTCGGGGGGCTACGAGCAGTACTTC. This translates into CASSSGGYEQYF.

This clone was seen only once. The CDR3 region has the DNA TGTGCCAGTAGTATGGAGTTCGCACCAAACACTGAAGCTTTCTTT. Translated, it gives CASSMEFAPNTEAFF. This chain uses TRBV19 with TRBJ1-1, with unresolved D. The length of the CDR3 is 15 residues. CDR1 is LNHDA and CDR2 is SQIVND in the germline V gene (reference sequence). The V gene lost 3 bases and the J gene lost 2 bases, with 13 bases spanning the gap.

J is TRBJ2-3 and V is TRBV3-1 (or the pseudogene TRBV3-2); TRBD2 agrees at 10 bases. The CDR3 is 18 residues long. With V trimmed by 3 bases and J by 1 base, 10 bases remained unmatched. Germline assignment: CDR1 LGHDT and CDR2 YNNKEL (reference sequence). Here the CDR3 reads CASSHGTSVLRGTDTQYF. The CDR3, as DNA: TGTGCCAGCAGCCATGGGACTAGCGTTTTGAGGGGCACAGATACGCAGTATTTT.

This CDR3 is CASSFGQGEKLFF. CDR3 DNA sequence: TGTGCCAGCAGCTTCGGACAGGGTGAAAAACTGTTTTTT. The rearrangement links TRBV7-9 to TRBJ1-4; 8 positions agree with TRBD1. Per the germline V gene, CDR1 is SEHNR and CDR2 is FQNEAQ (reference sequence). V trimming: 3 bases; J trimming: 7 bases; junction bases outside the gene matches: 1. This CDR3 has 13 residues. Full variable domain (missing parts from reference TRBV7-9 and TRBJ1-4): DTGVSQNPRHKITKRGQNVTFRCDPISEHNRLYWYRQTLGQGPEFLTYFQNEAQLEKSRLLSDRFSAERPKGSFSTLEIQRTEQGDSAMYLCASSFGQGEKLFFGSGTQLSVL.

The V call is TRBV12-5, the J call TRBJ2-3; TRBD1 matches 7 bases. The V segment lost 4 bases and the J segment 9 bases; nucleotides outside the gene matches: 7. CDR3 length: 13 residues. Per germline, CDR1 LGHNT and CDR2 FRNRAP. Here the CDR3 DNA reads TGTGCTAGTGGTTCCTCAGGGGGACGCACGCAGTATTTT. This encodes CASGSSGGRTQYF.

The CDR3: CASRSDRAHEQYF. The DNA for the CDR3 is TGCGCCAGCAGATCCGACAGGGCTCACGAGCAGTACTTC. V and J are TRBV5-1 and TRBJ2-7; 7 bases are shared with TRBD1. This CDR3 is 13 amino acids long. Germline values: CDR1 SGHRS, CDR2 YFSETQ. J gave up 5 bases and V 5 bases, and 7 bases lay outside the gene matches.

This chain links TRBV4-3 with TRBJ2-4, with D possibly matching TRBD2 (5 bases). Trimming removed 0 bases at V and 0 bases at J, with 15 bases between. The CDR3 has 18 residues. The V gene's germline CDR1 is LGHNA and CDR2 YSLEER. This CDR3 reads CASSQEGSTALAKNIQYF. DNA of the CDR3: TGCGCCAGCAGCCAAGAAGGGAGTACAGCGCTAGCCAAAAACATTCAGTACTTC.

The chain has TRBV15 and TRBJ1-4; TRBD1 agrees at 7 bases. The CDR3 has 15 residues. From germline, CDR1 is LNHNV and CDR2 YYDKDF (reference sequence). Trimming at V came to 0 bases and at J to 8 bases, leaving 6 bases not matched to a gene. In nucleotides, the CDR3 is TGTGCCACCAGCAGAGATAGGTCAGGGGGAGAAAAACTGTTTTTT. Translated: CATSRDRSGGEKLFF.

The chain is built from TRBV18 and TRBJ2-5; TRBD1 agrees at 8 bases. The CDR3 contains 16 residues. Germline V CDR1 and CDR2: KGHSH, LQKENI. After removal of 4 bases from V and 2 bases from J, the junction contained 9 bases not matched to a gene. CDR3 residues: CASSRFPGQEQETQYF. Here the CDR3 DNA reads TGTGCCAGCTCACGGTTCCCGGGACAGGAGCAAGAGACCCAGTACTTC. Variable domain in full (rest from reference TRBV18 and TRBJ2-5): NAGVMQNPRHLVRRRGQEARLRCSPMKGHSHVYWYRQLPEEGLKFMVYLQKENIIDESGMPKERFSAEFPKEGPSILRIQQVVRGDSAAYFCASSRFPGQEQETQYFGPGTRLLVL.

The chain is built from TRBV10-3 and TRBJ2-4; 13 bases are a match to TRBD2. The germline gives CDR1 ENHRY, CDR2 SYGVKD. Germline trimming cut 2 bases from V and 0 bases from J; bases unmatched to any gene: 4. There are 18 residues in the CDR3. The DNA of the CDR3 is TGTGCCATCAGTGAGGGACTAGCGGGGGCGCAAGCCAAAAACATTCAGTACTTC. Translated: CAISEGLAGAQAKNIQYF.

This chain links TRBV14 with TRBJ1-1, with D perhaps TRBD1 (6 bases). V dropped 1 base and J dropped 8 bases, with 11 bases sitting between them. The CDR3 contains 13 residues. Per germline, CDR1 SGHDN and CDR2 FVKESK. The CDR3 bases are TGTGCCAGCAGCCAAGTCAGGGGAGTGGAAGCTTTCTTT. Translation gives CASSQVRGVEAFF.

The V call is TRBV12-3 or TRBV12-4, the J call TRBJ2-3; D might be TRBD1 (6 bases). V gave up 7 bases and J gave up 0 bases, with 8 bases separating them. The CDR3 has 13 amino acids. CDR3 DNA sequence: TGTGCCAGCACCGACAGGAGCACAGATACGCAGTATTTT. The encoded protein is CASTDRSTDTQYF.

The chain is built from TRBV18 and TRBJ2-1; TRBD2 might be the D (6 bases). The germline CDR1 and CDR2 sequences are KGHSH and LQKENI. V gave up 5 bases and J gave up 3 bases, with 17 bases separating them. CDR3 length: 16 residues. The chain's CDR3 is CASSTSRTIFYNEQFF. DNA for the CDR3: TGTGCCAGCTCAACTTCTCGGACTATATTCTACAATGAGCAGTTCTTC.

The rearrangement uses TRBV2 and TRBJ1-2, with 7 bases lining up with TRBD1. Germline V gene sequence: CDR1 SNHLY, CDR2 FYNNEI. The trim removed 6 bases at V and 0 bases at J, leaving 4 bases unmatched. The CDR3 runs to 14 residues. In nucleotides, the CDR3 is TGTGCCAGCAGGGGACAGTTGGCTAACTATGGCTACACCTTC. This encodes CASRGQLANYGYTF.

The V and J genes are TRBV7-2 and TRBJ1-1; 12 bases agree with TRBD1. V trimming: 5 bases; J trimming: 5 bases; junction bases outside the gene matches: 6. The length of the CDR3 is 15 residues. Germline CDR1 is SGHTA and CDR2 is FQGNSA. CDR3 loop: CASSGRDRGRTEAFF. The DNA for the CDR3 is TGTGCCAGCAGCGGCCGGGACAGGGGGCGTACTGAAGCTTTCTTT.

The chain links TRBV7-6 to TRBJ2-5; 16 bases fit TRBD2. Per the germline V gene, CDR1 is SGHVS and CDR2 is FNYEAQ. After removal of 3 bases from V and 5 bases from J, the junction contained 21 bases not matched to a gene. The CDR3 runs to 22 residues. Here the CDR3 DNA reads TGTGCCAGCAGCTTGGATCAACCGGGACTAGCGGGGGGGCTCACCCTGCGGGAGACCCAGTACTTC. It codes for CASSLDQPGLAGGLTLRETQYF.

The chain recombines TRBV6-5 with TRBJ1-5; TRBD1 agrees at 11 bases. Germline assignment: CDR1 MNHEY and CDR2 SVGAGI. The CDR3 sequence is 15 residues long. V lost 6 bases, J lost 4 bases, and 5 bases stayed unmatched. In DNA form, the CDR3 reads TGTGCCAGCAGCCCCGGGACAGGGGGAAATCAGCCCCAGCATTTT. It codes for CASSPGTGGNQPQHF.

The chain joins TRBV6-5 to TRBJ2-7; D may be TRBD2 (5 bases). Looked up from germline, CDR1 is MNHEY and CDR2 is SVGAGI. This CDR3 has 15 residues. Trimming stripped 0 bases from V and 2 bases from J, with 11 bases between. CDR3 DNA: TGTGCCAGCAGTTACTCTTCTTCCGGGACCTACGAGCAGTACGTC. Its protein product is CASSYSSSGTYEQYV.

This chain joins TRBV19 and TRBJ1-6; TRBD1 matches at 7 bases. V shed 6 bases, J shed 7 bases, and the junction held 21 bases outside the gene matches. Germline values: CDR1 LNHDA, CDR2 SQIVND (reference sequence). The CDR3 loop spans 19 amino acids. CDR3 coding DNA: TGTGCCAGTAGAGGATCCTGGTTGTCGCAGGGGGAATACAATTCACCCCTCCACTTT. This translates into CASRGSWLSQGEYNSPLHF. Full variable domain (missing parts from reference TRBV19 and TRBJ1-6): DGGITQSPKYLFRKEGQNVTLSCEQNLNHDAMYWYRQDPGQGLRLIYYSQIVNDFQKGDIAEGYSVSREKKESFPLTVTSAQKNPTAFYLCASRGSWLSQGEYNSPLHFGNGTRLTVT.